This TCR beta chain came from a study of cytomegalovirus exposure and HLA in healthy donors (dated by TCRdb to the late 2010s). In the study overall: An earlier analysis of some 620 of the donors reported about 280 Gb of sequence data and 95 million to 140 million unique TCR beta sequences obtained from about 179 million T cells. Around 330 gigabases of sequencing data and roughly 81 million unique TCR sequences made up an early release that covered several hundred HLA-typed donors. Of the approximately 400 genotyped donors, 81% fell in the genetic ancestry cluster associated with self-reported Caucasian donors. The aim of the study was to test whether cataloging public T cell receptors could identify signatures of past pathogen exposure. The study profiled the T cell repertoires of under 700 subjects by immunosequencing and related them to cytomegalovirus serostatus. Along with the approximately 650-subject first cohort, a separate validation cohort of over 90 different subjects was used. High-throughput TCR immunosequencing, statistical association of individual TCRs with disease status, and machine learning were combined to predict cytomegalovirus infection status. A later analysis re-examined previously published TCR beta repertoires from just over 650 donors and added high-resolution HLA genotyping to investigate patterns of TCR occurrence. In the later analysis, no new phenotypic data were used to find candidate immune exposures; instead, reliance was placed on TCR beta sequences and their occurrence across donors. To decide whether each TCR beta V gene segment behaved as functional or pseudogenic, an earlier analysis of some 600 of the donors relied on high-throughput TCR beta sequencing. Donor age, sex, ethnicity and CMV serostatus were collected together with the repertoire data. Genome-wide SNP genotypes for about 65% of the roughly 700 donors were used in a later genetic analysis, which treated that subset as a discovery cohort. Every discovery cohort repertoire had been produced on one sequencing platform. HLA typing covered class I and class II loci at four-digit resolution. The number of donors typed differed by locus, with roughly 629-640 for A, B, C, DRB1 and DQB1, around 560 for DQA1, over 600 for DPA1, and some 470 for DPB1. Four to six DR-DQ haplotypes were handled as single units for association and clustering because linkage in the cohort was strong. Among 398 genotyped donors of the cohort, an average of roughly 230,000 unique TCR beta nucleotide sequences was sequenced per donor, of which roughly 18% were non-productive. What the work shows at the level of the full study, not this receptor alone: Because HLA typing was missing for some donors at each locus, association tests included only the typed subset. In both the original and validation cohorts, the classifier was reported to diagnose cytomegalovirus status with high specificity and sensitivity. Assigning TCR associations to individual alleles was difficult when HLA alleles, especially DR and DQ, strongly co-occurred. An earlier analysis of roughly 570 of the donors showed that most TCR beta V segments appeared in productive rearrangements either about 90% or about 30% of the time, which broadly matched IMGT annotations. According to a later analysis, parvovirus B19, influenza, CMV and Epstein-Barr virus appeared linked to several top co-occurrence clusters. A later analysis found that TCR association rates varied across HLA loci, with DRB1 alleles showing the most associated TCRs and HLA-C alleles the fewest. A later genetic analysis associated a missense DCLRE1C variant with V-gene and J-gene trimming of TCR beta chains, and an independent cohort replicated the association. According to a later analysis, most CMV-associated TCR beta chains appeared to be HLA-restricted, and the HLA associations seemed to be driven largely by CMV exposure. A cluster of highly shared sequence variants was judged likely to be a technical artifact of the sequencing pipeline. Correlated functional status among segregating V segments might be attributable to linkage disequilibrium, but an unknown experimental factor could not be ruled out. It was suggested by the authors that the approach could potentially be generalized to other disease states and immunological phenotypes. Some IMGT-functional V segments, including TRBV6-2 and TRBV6-3, could not be distinguished by the 87-base-pair reads and were therefore excluded. In a later analysis, HLA-associated TCR beta chains were found to be more clonally expanded and to have lower generation probabilities than equally common non-associated chains. In this cohort, only TCR beta chains were sequenced, and detectable features were limited by the absence of alpha or paired-chain data. Approximately 16 rarely observed V segments, including chromosome 9 orphons, were excluded from the earlier analysis of just under 600 of the donors because counts were too low. A few of the identified cytomegalovirus-associated TCR beta chains were confirmed in vitro to be specific for cytomegalovirus antigens. A total of roughly 160 TCR beta chains were listed by the study as associated with cytomegalovirus. Across donors, most TCR sequences were observed very rarely, whereas some public TCRs were present in many individuals. A later genetic analysis reported fewer N-insertions in productive TCRs among donors in an Asian-associated ancestry cluster than the roughly 720-donor mean. A further reported finding was that TCR beta sequences accurately predicted the HLA-A and HLA-B alleles for most subjects in the first cohort. At a false discovery rate of 0.05, a later analysis linked 16,951 TCR beta sequences to specific HLA alleles. The only immune exposure information available for the cohort was CMV serostatus. Roughly uniform sequencing depth across donors was assumed in presence/absence analyses, although this assumption may not hold.

This clone has more than one count but fewer than ten. No cognate antigen has been identified for it. Base qualities are not provided; no much larger clone lies one nucleotide away. Trimming costs V 6 bases and J 7 bases, and their ends lie 22 bases apart. Via the germline V gene, CDR1 is KGHSY and CDR2 FQNENV. Measured from the cysteine to the phenylalanine, the CDR3 is 15 residues long. CDR3 DNA is the only sequence kept; it has 45 bases, read in frame from the first base. The cohort was made up of approximately 670 healthy bone marrow donors. At the time of sampling, every cohort member was nominally healthy, though immune exposures that went unrecorded were likely present. The donor tested CMV seropositive, placing the donor among the roughly 300 seropositive members of the cohort. A peripheral blood sample was provided by each donor, and peripheral blood mononuclear cells were used for TCR beta sequencing. The Qiagen DNeasy Blood Extraction Kit was used to extract genomic DNA from the blood cell samples.

The method was the immunoSEQ multiplex PCR assay. For the multiplex PCR, a mixture combining 60 forward primers for TCR Vbeta segments and 13 reverse primers for TCR Jbeta segments was used. The CDR3 region of rearranged TCR beta genes was amplified from genomic DNA by a multiplex PCR assay. Amplified TCR beta libraries were sequenced as 87-base-pair reads on the Illumina HiSeq System. In the original analysis: A later analysis tallied around 87 million unique TCR beta chains across the 640 or so repertoires, and some 10 million of those chains were shared by two or more donors. A nearest-neighbor algorithm error-corrected the raw reads and collapsed the reads into unique sequences, merging closely related sequences to remove PCR and sequencing errors. To assign V, D and J gene segments, CDR3 sequences were aligned to IMGT reference sequences. For a sequence to be retained, at least a six-nucleotide match to both a V gene segment and a J gene segment was required. A rearrangement was called productive if the CDR3 had no stop codons and remained in frame with V and J, and every other rearrangement was called non-productive. Following IMGT convention, CDR3 was defined as the stretch from the second conserved V-encoded cysteine to the conserved J-encoded phenylalanine. The earlier analysis of around 640 of the donors excluded sequences that lacked an unambiguous match to a single V gene segment. In an earlier analysis of approximately 500 of the donors, a V segment was called functional when productive rearrangements were above 56.7%, and segregating when the standard deviation between donors exceeded 5%. To diagnose cytomegalovirus status from the catalog of TCR beta chain sequences, a statistical classification framework was built. In a later analysis, TCR nucleotide sequences were compared against IMGT/GENE-DB human TR gene sequences so that V and J genes could be assigned. Using the TCRdist pipeline, a later analysis assigned CDR3 sequences along with most-parsimonious VDJ recombination scenarios. In a later analysis, each TCR beta chain was defined by its CDR3 amino acid sequence together with its V-gene family, and reads lacking a unique V-gene family were excluded. To address suspected cross-contamination and a sequencing artifact, a later analysis removed around 590 highly shared, low-generation-probability nucleotide sequences. For each public chain, a later analysis derived a clonal expansion index from normalized ranks of inferred template counts within each repertoire. In a later analysis, generation probabilities were computed using a VDJ recombination model fitted to out-of-frame rearrangements, and the results were checked against IGoR. A later analysis scored TCR-TCR, TCR-HLA and TCR-CMV co-occurrence with hypergeometric tests, applying a repertoire-size bias correction to TCR pairs. To estimate false discovery rates, a later analysis permuted the HLA or CMV assignments 20 times. A later analysis grouped co-occurring TCRs with DBSCAN, adding TCRdist sequence similarity when clustering within HLA-allele-positive subsets. Repertoires with fewer than 30,000 or more than 120,000 public chains, plus five repertoires with anomalous nucleotide sharing, were excluded from co-occurrence clustering. TCRdb limited this immuneACCESS table to in-frame rearrangements with V and J called. A share of clones is missing; checked studies link under half to unresolved V genes, and the rest is unexplained. Clone size and the V and J calls come from that table; the DNA yielded D and trimming. Here the sample has about 92,000 clones; approximately 71% occur a single time. Roughly 16% of the sample is in the top ten clones.

Sequenced: PBMCs. The sequence derives from a woman under 30 in good health and CMV-seropositive. The rearranged segments are TRBV16 and TRBJ2-7; the D gene is perhaps TRBD2, on 6 matching bases. The DNA is as follows: TGTGCCAGCAGACCTGGGGACTCGAGGTTGGAAGAGCAGTACTTC. Its translation is CASRPGDSRLEEQYF.